The 10 T cell receptor beta chains reported below all come from one sample, sequenced in a study of CD8 T cells in Susac syndrome. Random hexamers served to reverse transcribe roughly 0.45 to 1 ug RNA. TCRdb analysed the immunoSEQ multiplex PCR reads with MiXCR anew, one entry per CDR3 protein. The table lists about 140,000 distinct CDR3 sequences, 95% of them singletons. Sequences were obtained from CD8+ T cells from PBMCs. These receptor sequences come from a human donor with Susac syndrome.

The chain recombines TRBV19 with TRBJ2-7, with D possibly called TRBD1 or TRBD2 (5 bases each). Trimming removed 7 bases from V and 4 bases from J, with 14 bases in between. The CDR3 is 13 residues long. Germline CDR1 is LNHDA and CDR2 is SQIVND (reference sequence). The CDR3 DNA sequence: TGTGCCAGTACTCAGGGACCTGGGTACGAGCAGTACTTC. Protein product: CASTQGPGYEQYF.

The chain is built from TRBV13 and TRBJ1-2; the D gene is possibly TRBD1 (6 bases). Deletions cut 0 bases from V and 2 bases from J, with 19 bases between. This CDR3 has 18 amino acids. The V gene's germline CDR1 is PRHDT and CDR2 FYEKMQ (reference sequence). The CDR3 coding sequence is TGTGCCAGCAGCTTAGGCCGCGGGGGCATAGGGGGGAACTATGGCTACACCTTC. As protein: CASSLGRGGIGGNYGYTF.

This rearrangement joins TRBV5-1 to TRBJ2-1; D is unclear. The V gene lost 4 bases and the J gene lost 0 bases, with 20 bases spanning the gap. The CDR3 totals 18 residues. From germline, CDR1 is SGHRS and CDR2 YFSETQ. CDR3 bases: TGCGCCAGCAGCCACCCTAGGACGCGCCAGAGCTCCTACAATGAGCAGTTCTTC. This translates into CASSHPRTRQSSYNEQFF.

The V and J genes are TRBV12-3 or TRBV12-4 and TRBJ2-6, with a possible D match to TRBD1 (6 bases). CDR3 length: 16 amino acids. Trimming stripped 5 bases from V and 4 bases from J, with 15 bases between. The CDR3 is CASSPKVGTGANVLTF. In DNA, the CDR3 is TGTGCCAGCAGTCCAAAGGTGGGGACAGGGGCCAACGTCCTGACTTTC.

The chain combines TRBV27 with TRBJ1-2, with D tentatively TRBD1 (5 bases). The germline CDR1 and CDR2 sequences are MNHEY and SMNVEV (reference sequence). The CDR3 covers 13 residues. V was cut by 5 bases and J by 8 bases, with 15 bases left in between. The CDR3 DNA is TGTGCCAGCAGTCCCGGCGAGGGGTCGGGCTACACCTTC. Translation gives CASSPGEGSGYTF.

The rearrangement uses TRBV6-4 and TRBJ2-7; TRBD2 aligns across 10 bases. With V trimmed by 3 bases and J by 5 bases, 10 bases remained unmatched. Germline values: CDR1 MRHNA, CDR2 SNTAGT. This CDR3 has 16 residues. CDR3 coding DNA: TGTGCCAGCAGTGAATTTAGAGCGGGAGGGTTAGACGAGCAGTACTTC. It specifies CASSEFRAGGLDEQYF.

The genes are TRBV4-1 and TRBJ2-7; TRBD2 agrees at 7 bases. CDR3 length: 15 residues. The V gene end was trimmed by 3 bases and the J gene end by 0 bases; junction bases not matched to a gene: 5. CDR1 MGHRA and CDR2 YSYEKL come from the germline V gene. The DNA of the CDR3 is TGCGCCAGCAGCCACATAGCGGGTAGCTCCTACGAGCAGTACTTC. Its protein product is CASSHIAGSSYEQYF.

The chain carries TRBV9 and TRBJ2-1, with 7 bases identical to TRBD2. This CDR3 comprises 13 residues. CDR1 is SGDLS and CDR2 is YYNGEE in the germline V gene. J lost 10 bases, V lost 1 base, and 5 bases had no gene match. CDR3 loop: CASSVSSGREQFF. Here the CDR3 DNA reads TGTGCCAGCAGCGTAAGTAGCGGGCGCGAGCAGTTCTTC.

V gene TRBV4-1 combines with J gene TRBJ2-2; a possible D gene is TRBD2 (6 bases). Trimming shortened V by 3 bases and J by 5 bases, and 16 bases separated the two germline ends. Germline V gene data show CDR1 as MGHRA and CDR2 as YSYEKL. The CDR3 extends over 16 amino acids. CDR3 sequence (DNA): TGCGCCAGCAGCCATAATCCCGGGACTGCGACCGGGGAGCTGTTTTTT. Its protein is CASSHNPGTATGELFF.

This chain uses TRBV9 with TRBJ2-5; tentatively, D is TRBD2 (5 bases). The CDR3 totals 14 residues. Germline lookup yields CDR1 SGDLS and CDR2 YYNGEE. V was clipped by 4 bases and J by 4 bases, with 14 bases between them. This CDR3 is CASSPPDGRETQYF. The CDR3 DNA reads as TGTGCCAGCAGCCCCCCGGATGGGAGAGAGACCCAGTACTTC.